Presented here are 28 T cell receptor beta chains from one specimen sequenced in a study of T-cell reconstitution after alpha-beta-depleted transplantation in children (dated by TCRdb to 2016 to 2017). To prepare the library, PCR was applied. The sequencing machine was an Illumina HiSeq 2500. TCR libraries were prepared with molecular barcoding, using unique molecular identifiers to normalize TCRbeta repertoire quantification. TCRdb trimmed the raw reads at Q25, called clones with MiXCR and kept productive beta chains. For every CDR3 protein sequence, its rows merge into one entry that carries the most common genes and DNA. The sample yields about 260,000 distinct CDR3 sequences; about 9.9% were counted once. Less than 25% of the sample lies in the top ten. This specimen's treatment or condition label, per the study, means: allogeneic hematopoietic cell transplantation with graft depleted of TCRalphabeta T cells and CD19 B cells.

The sample was peripheral blood, taken 180 days after TCRalphabeta/CD19-depleted stem cell transplant. Receptor source: a male patient under 10 years old who had a stem cell transplant for chronic granulomatous disease, so the T cells may come from the graft donor.

The sample holds many counts of this clonotype. V gene TRBV10-3 combines with J gene TRBJ2-1, with 10 bases aligning to TRBD2. The CDR3 covers 19 residues. The V gene end was trimmed by 9 bases and the J gene end by 3 bases; junction bases not matched to a gene: 20. Germline V lookup: CDR1 ENHRY, CDR2 SYGVKD. The CDR3 DNA is TGTGCCATGACGTACGGCATTGGGTTGCTAGCGGGAGTCTACAATGAGCAGTTCTTC. It is translated as CAMTYGIGLLAGVYNEQFF.

This clonotype was recorded many times. The CDR3 bases are TGTGCCAGCAGCGGGGGCTCGGTTCTCGAATCCTACGAGCAGTACTTC. Translation: CASSGGSVLESYEQYF. V is TRBV5-6 and J is TRBJ2-7; maybe TRBD1 (6 bases). The CDR3 has 16 amino acids. The germline V and J ends were trimmed by 4 bases and 1 base, with 18 bases remaining between them. CDR1 and CDR2 from the germline V gene are SGHDT and YYEEEE.

This clonotype was counted many times. In DNA form, the CDR3 reads TGCGCCAGCAGCTTGGCCTCGCAGGGCCAGGAGACCCAGTACTTC. Amino acid sequence: CASSLASQGQETQYF. The gene calls are TRBV5-1 and TRBJ2-5; maybe TRBD1 (5 bases). With 0 bases removed from V and 5 bases from J, the gap between germline ends came to 14 bases. The germline CDR1 and CDR2 sequences are SGHRS and YFSETQ. This CDR3 region has 15 residues.

The chain combines TRBV29-1 with TRBJ1-1; the D is unclear. This CDR3 has 13 residues. Looked up from germline, CDR1 is SQVTM and CDR2 is ANQGSEA. With 1 base removed from V and 0 bases from J, the gap between germline ends came to 6 bases. The CDR3 here is CSVEGIMNTEAFF. In nucleotides, the CDR3 is TGCAGCGTTGAAGGGATCATGAACACTGAAGCTTTCTTT.

This clonotype occurred many times. V and J are TRBV6-1 and TRBJ2-3; 10 bases map to TRBD2. The junction had 6 bases not matched to a gene; V was cut back by 5 bases and J by 4 bases. The germline V gene encodes CDR1 MNHNS and CDR2 SASEGT. The CDR3 has 15 amino acids. For the CDR3, the DNA is TGTGCCAGCAGTCGAGCGGGAGGGCCACCAGATACGCAGTATTTT. Translation: CASSRAGGPPDTQYF.

CDR3 loop: CATNTDGSRGTGELFF. The CDR3, as DNA: TGTGCCACCAACACCGACGGCTCACGGGGCACCGGGGAGCTGTTTTTT. This rearrangement joins TRBV19 to TRBJ2-2; tentatively, D is TRBD2 (5 bases). Germline V gene data show CDR1 as LNHDA and CDR2 as SQIVND (reference sequence). The CDR3 length is 16 residues. Trimming stripped 10 bases from V and 4 bases from J, with 22 bases between.

This clonotype was counted at least ten times. The chain combines TRBV5-5 with TRBJ1-5; perhaps TRBD1 as D (5 bases). The CDR3 is 16 amino acids. Germline CDR1 and CDR2: SGHKS and YYEKEE (reference sequence). Trimming stripped 2 bases from V and 1 base from J, with 13 bases between. For the CDR3, the DNA is TGTGCCAGCAGCTTCGGGGCGCGAACCAGCAATCAGCCCCAGCATTTT. This codes for CASSFGARTSNQPQHF. Full variable domain (outside the CDR3, taken from reference TRBV5-5 and TRBJ1-5): DAGVTQSPTHLIKTRGQQVTLRCSPISGHKSVSWYQQVLGQGPQFIFQYYEKEERGRGNFPDRFSARQFPNYSSELNVNALLLGDSALYLCASSFGARTSNQPQHFGDGTRLSIL.

This clonotype was counted ten times or more. The V call is TRBV2, the J call TRBJ2-4, with a tentative D call TRBD1 (6 bases). Germline-derived CDR1 and CDR2 are SNHLY and FYNNEI. The CDR3 runs to 12 residues. V lost 8 bases and J 6 bases, leaving 11 bases between the germline ends. CDR3 residues: CASEQGLNIQYF. Written as DNA, the CDR3 is TGTGCCAGCGAGCAGGGGTTAAACATTCAGTACTTC.

This clonotype has ten or more counts. V gene TRBV20-1 combines with J gene TRBJ2-2; 9 nucleotides align to TRBD1. The J segment lost 1 base and the V segment lost 2 bases, leaving 8 bases of the junction unmatched. The CDR3 has 17 amino acids. Germline V gene sequence: CDR1 DFQATT, CDR2 SNEGSKA (reference sequence). The CDR3 DNA reads TGCAGTGCTAGAAGGACAGGGGCGCGCCGGAACACCGGGGAGCTGTTTTTT. Residues: CSARRTGARRNTGELFF.

Ten or more counts support this clonotype. The CDR3 DNA reads as TGTGCCAGCAGTCTAGGGACCAAATACAATGAGCAGTTCTTC. Translation: CASSLGTKYNEQFF. V gene TRBV25-1 combines with J gene TRBJ2-1; D may correspond to TRBD1 or TRBD2 (5 bases each). CDR1 and CDR2 from the germline V gene are MGHDK and SYGVNS. With 5 bases removed from V and 4 bases from J, the gap between germline ends came to 12 bases. The CDR3 contains 14 residues.

This clonotype was picked up many times. The chain links TRBV6-5 to TRBJ2-1; 9 positions agree with TRBD2. This CDR3 contains 18 residues. From germline, CDR1 is MNHEY and CDR2 SVGAGI. V lost 0 bases and J lost 6; bases outside the gene matches: 12. CDR3 DNA sequence: TGTGCCAGCAGTTACTCCTCTGAGCGGGGGGCCTGGGGCAATGAGCAGTTCTTC. Translation: CASSYSSERGAWGNEQFF.

The sample holds many counts of this clonotype. This rearrangement joins TRBV12-3 or TRBV12-4 to TRBJ2-5; 12 bases line up with TRBD2. The CDR3 spans 17 residues. V dropped 0 bases and J dropped 2; count of bases not matched to a gene: 4. The CDR3 DNA follows: TGTGCCAGCAGTTTAGCCGGGACTAGCGGGCCACAAGAGACCCAGTACTTC. Amino acids: CASSLAGTSGPQETQYF.

This clonotype was picked up a small number of times. The gene calls are TRBV7-2 and TRBJ2-7; 7 bases line up with TRBD1. Germline CDR1 is SGHTA and CDR2 is FQGNSA. V was clipped by 5 bases and J by 2 bases; unmatched bases: 9. The CDR3 loop spans 15 amino acids. This CDR3 is CASSRTGVYAYEQYF. CDR3 in DNA: TGTGCCAGCAGCCGAACAGGGGTGTATGCCTACGAGCAGTACTTC.

Many counts were recorded for this clonotype. The genes are TRBV20-1 and TRBJ1-1; no clear D. Germline V gene lookup returns CDR1 DFQATT and CDR2 SNEGSKA (reference sequence). The CDR3 is 13 residues long. Trimming shortened V by 6 bases and J by 2 bases, and 13 bases separated the two germline ends. Here the CDR3 reads CSAVTPVNTEAFF. As DNA, the CDR3 is TGCAGTGCGGTGACACCTGTCAACACTGAAGCTTTCTTT.

This clonotype was observed a few times. This chain connects TRBV19 to TRBJ2-5; D is unresolved. The CDR3 covers 15 residues. CDR1 and CDR2 from the germline V gene are LNHDA and SQIVND (reference sequence). V lost 7 bases and J 1 base, leaving 16 bases between the germline ends. CDR3 sequence reads: CASMDIRNRQETQYF. The CDR3 coding sequence is TGTGCCAGTATGGATATCAGGAACCGCCAAGAGACCCAGTACTTC.

This clonotype was seen at least ten times. This chain connects TRBV11-3 to TRBJ2-6; D is ambiguous. Trimming left V 1 base short and J 2 bases short, with 6 bases between. The CDR3 loop spans 15 amino acids. Germline V gene sequence: CDR1 SGHNT, CDR2 YENEEA. CDR3 coding DNA: TGTGCCAGCAGCTTAGGTGGGGCTGGGGCCAACGTCCTGACTTTC. It specifies CASSLGGAGANVLTF.

This chain uses TRBV7-9 with TRBJ2-3; 8 bases align to TRBD2. CDR1 is SEHNR, CDR2 FQNEAQ, per germline (reference sequence). The CDR3 loop spans 17 amino acids. V shed 4 bases, J shed 2 bases, and the junction held 11 bases outside the gene matches. CDR3 DNA: TGTGCCAGCAGCTCCCCCCGGAGTAGCGGGAACACAGATACGCAGTATTTT. Encoded protein: CASSSPRSSGNTDTQYF.

This clonotype was observed at least ten times. The rearrangement uses TRBV27 and TRBJ2-7; D may match TRBD1 or TRBD2 (6 bases each). V was trimmed by 5 bases and J by 2 bases, leaving 10 bases between them. This CDR3 is built from 13 residues. The germline V gene has CDR1 MNHEY and CDR2 SMNVEV (reference sequence). For the CDR3, the DNA is TGTGCCAGCAGTGGAGGGGGACCCTACGAGCAGTACTTC. Amino acids: CASSGGGPYEQYF.

The table lists this clonotype with a few counts. The V call is TRBV27, the J call TRBJ2-1; 7 positions agree with TRBD2. The CDR3 extends over 17 amino acids. CDR1 MNHEY and CDR2 SMNVEV come from the germline V gene (reference sequence). Germline trimming cut 6 bases from V and 4 bases from J; bases unmatched to any gene: 15. The CDR3 nucleotides are TGTGCCAGCAGGCCCCTTAGTTCGGCTAGCGGTTACAATGAGCAGTTCTTC. Its protein product is CASRPLSSASGYNEQFF.

This clonotype was seen only a few times. The rearrangement links TRBV5-4 to TRBJ2-1; TRBD2 might be the D (5 bases). CDR1 SGHNT and CDR2 YYREEE come from the germline V gene (reference sequence). With 0 bases removed from V and 6 bases from J, the gap between germline ends came to 19 bases. CDR3 size: 17 residues. The CDR3 coding sequence is TGTGCCAGCAGCTTGGATCTTGGTAGCGTCTGGGTCAATGAGCAGTTCTTC. This encodes CASSLDLGSVWVNEQFF.

The chain employs TRBV20-1 and TRBJ1-6, with D possibly being TRBD1 (6 bases). The CDR3 is 13 amino acids. V shed 6 bases and J shed 8 bases, with 14 bases lying between them. Germline-derived CDR1 and CDR2 are DFQATT and SNEGSKA (reference sequence). CDR3 region: CSASGQFDSPLHF. DNA for the CDR3: TGCAGTGCCAGCGGACAGTTTGATTCACCCCTCCACTTT.

This clonotype was counted at least ten times. The chain couples TRBV28 to TRBJ1-5; D gene uncertain. Looked up from germline, CDR1 is MDHEN and CDR2 is SYDVKM. This CDR3 is 17 amino acids long. Trimming took 7 bases from V and 3 from J, leaving 22 bases between them. CDR3 loop: CASTIDLLPSNNQPQHF. The DNA for the CDR3 is TGTGCCAGCACCATAGACCTTCTCCCTTCGAACAATCAGCCCCAGCATTTT.

This clonotype was recorded a few times. V is TRBV10-1 and J is TRBJ2-1; 8 bases line up with TRBD2. CDR1 WNHNN and CDR2 SYGVQD come from the germline V gene (reference sequence). V gave up 0 bases and J gave up 0 bases; unmatched junction bases: 13. The CDR3 sequence is 20 residues long. The CDR3 reads CASSESLGAGGGPSYNEQFF. Written as DNA, the CDR3 is TGCGCCAGCAGTGAGTCCTTGGGGGCGGGAGGAGGGCCCTCCTACAATGAGCAGTTCTTC.

This clonotype was picked up many times. The J gene is TRBJ2-5, the V gene TRBV5-1; 11 positions match TRBD1. V was clipped by 4 bases and J by 1 base; unmatched bases: 3. The CDR3 has 15 residues. The V gene's germline CDR1 is SGHRS and CDR2 YFSETQ. CDR3 coding DNA: TGCGCCAGCAGCCCGGACAGGGGGCGCCAAGAGACCCAGTACTTC. Encoded protein: CASSPDRGRQETQYF.

This clonotype was counted many times. This chain uses TRBV9 with TRBJ2-2; 10 bases are shared with TRBD2. The V gene's germline CDR1 is SGDLS and CDR2 YYNGEE. Trimming at V came to 4 bases and at J to 6 bases, leaving 3 bases not matched to a gene. The CDR3 is 14 amino acids. For the CDR3, the DNA is TGTGCCAGCAGCTCACTAGCGGGACCCGGGGAGCTGTTTTTT. Its protein is CASSSLAGPGELFF.

This clonotype was counted a few times. The V call is TRBV6-5, the J call TRBJ1-1; D gene unclear. Germline CDR1 is MNHEY and CDR2 is SVGAGI. V dropped 0 bases and J dropped 5 bases, with 10 bases sitting between them. The CDR3 spans 14 residues. The CDR3 sequence is CASSYSEGRTEAFF. As DNA, the CDR3 is TGTGCCAGCAGTTACTCAGAGGGAAGGACTGAAGCTTTCTTT.

Many counts were recorded for this clonotype. The chain links TRBV12-3 or TRBV12-4 to TRBJ2-3; no clear D. The CDR3 sequence is 15 residues long. Trimming left V 3 bases short and J 2 bases short, with 12 bases between. CDR3 sequence: CASSFAPALTDTQYF. The CDR3 coding sequence is TGTGCCAGCAGTTTCGCCCCGGCTCTCACAGATACGCAGTATTTT.

This clonotype was seen many times. This chain connects TRBV5-1 to TRBJ2-7, with 10 bases matching TRBD1. This CDR3 is 14 amino acids long. Germline CDR1 SGHRS, CDR2 YFSETQ. V trimming: 4 bases; J trimming: 4 bases; junction bases outside the gene matches: 5. DNA for the CDR3: TGCGCCAGCAGCACTAGACAGGGGGCTTACGAGCAGTACTTC. It codes for CASSTRQGAYEQYF. The complete variable domain, with remaining parts taken from reference TRBV5-1 and TRBJ2-7, reads KAGVTQTPRYLIKTRGQQVTLSCSPISGHRSVSWYQQTPGQGLQFLFEYFSETQRNKGNFPGRFSGRQFSNSRSEMNVSTLELGDSALYLCASSTRQGAYEQYFGPGTRLTVT.